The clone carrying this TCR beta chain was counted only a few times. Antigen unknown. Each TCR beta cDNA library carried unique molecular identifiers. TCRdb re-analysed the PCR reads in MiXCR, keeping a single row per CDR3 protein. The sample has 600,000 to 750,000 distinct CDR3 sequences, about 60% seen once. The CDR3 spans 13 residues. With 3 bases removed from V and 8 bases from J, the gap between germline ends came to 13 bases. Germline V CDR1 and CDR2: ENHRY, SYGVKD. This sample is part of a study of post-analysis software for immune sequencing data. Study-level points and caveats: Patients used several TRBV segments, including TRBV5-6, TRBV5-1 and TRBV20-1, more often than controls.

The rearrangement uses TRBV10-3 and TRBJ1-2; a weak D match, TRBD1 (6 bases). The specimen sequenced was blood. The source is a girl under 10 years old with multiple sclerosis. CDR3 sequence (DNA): TGTGCCATCAGTGATGACAGGCGAGGGGGCTACACCTTC. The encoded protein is CAISDDRRGGYTF.